This is a list of T cell receptor beta chains from one sample in a study of blood T cell repertoires in COVID-19. The table came from immunoSEQ multiplex PCR; TCRdb's copy has only in-frame clones and leaves some out. The sample holds some 42,000 clones, under 90% seen once. Sequencing was carried out using peripheral blood. These receptors were taken from a human donor in a cohort sampled during active COVID-19. The CDR3 runs from the conserved cysteine through the conserved F or W. The order of the fields is V gene, J gene, CDR3 protein.

V: TRBV29-1; J: TRBJ1-2; CDR3: CSVEDLQVSYGYTF
V: TRBV24-1; J: TRBJ1-2; CDR3: CATSGQGQNYGYTF
V: TRBV7-6; J: TRBJ2-3; CDR3: CASSLLVRGNTDTQYF
V: TRBV7-2; J: TRBJ1-4; CDR3: CASSLSTGDHEKLFF
V: TRBV27; J: TRBJ1-5; CDR3: CASSFLTGGSYSNQPQHF
V: TRBV4-1; J: TRBJ1-1; CDR3: CASSQVPGGMNTEAFF
V: TRBV15; J: TRBJ1-5; CDR3: CATSRDRGQPQHF
V: TRBV5-5; J: TRBJ1-5; CDR3: CASSLGDRNQPQHF
V: TRBV7-9; J: TRBJ2-7; CDR3: CASSLGHLRDSTYEQYF
V: TRBV6-1; J: TRBJ1-2; CDR3: CASSEDRADYGYTF
V: TRBV11-2; J: TRBJ2-1; CDR3: CASSLKLQGGSYNEQFF
V: TRBV18; J: TRBJ2-7; CDR3: CASSPPGLAGYEQYF
V: TRBV7-8; J: TRBJ1-4; CDR3: CASSLGAAGGIYEKLFF
V: TRBV12-3/TRBV12-4; J: TRBJ1-5; CDR3: CASSSDQPQHF
V: TRBV7-9; J: TRBJ1-2; CDR3: CASSGGAIYNYGYTF
V: TRBV7-6; J: TRBJ1-6; CDR3: CASSWDSSNSPLHF
V: TRBV5-4; J: TRBJ2-6; CDR3: CASNPGQRSSGANVLTF
V: TRBV29-1; J: TRBJ2-7; CDR3: CSVELQETYEQYF
V: TRBV24-1; J: TRBJ2-7; CDR3: CATSDFGTGPDEQYF
V: TRBV5-1; J: TRBJ1-4; CDR3: CASSLGGSSNEKLFF
V: TRBV5-1; J: TRBJ1-1; CDR3: CASSLDSSFEAFF
V: TRBV11-3; J: TRBJ2-7; CDR3: CASSFGAGHYEQYF
V: TRBV6-2/TRBV6-3; J: TRBJ2-7; CDR3: CASTPSGQTYEQYF
V: TRBV11-2; J: TRBJ2-7; CDR3: CASSLDPSVYEQYF
V: TRBV28; J: TRBJ1-6; CDR3: CASSLSQGINSPLHF
V: TRBV5-4; J: TRBJ1-2; CDR3: CASSITAYGYTF
V: TRBV5-1; J: TRBJ1-1; CDR3: CASSLGFGLNTEAFF
V: TRBV19; J: TRBJ2-7; CDR3: CASRRGAGLSYEQYF
V: TRBV4-3; J: TRBJ1-6; CDR3: CASSQNPGSNSPLHF
V: TRBV6-5; J: TRBJ1-1; CDR3: CASSYPGSEAFF
V: TRBV14; J: TRBJ1-1; CDR3: CASSQDVVVGTPNTEAFF
V: TRBV3-1/TRBV3-2; J: TRBJ1-1; CDR3: CASSQGSSAFF
V: TRBV11-2; J: TRBJ2-3; CDR3: CASSSINFKDRESTDTQYF
V: TRBV18; J: TRBJ1-6; CDR3: CASSSSYNSPLHF
V: TRBV6-2/TRBV6-3; J: TRBJ1-6; CDR3: CASGQTAINSPLHF
V: TRBV5-5; J: TRBJ2-7; CDR3: CASSWALQGVSSYEQYF
V: TRBV12-5; J: TRBJ1-1; CDR3: CASSRGTEAFF
V: TRBV5-1; J: TRBJ1-2; CDR3: CASTAGFGYTF
V: TRBV7-2; J: TRBJ1-5; CDR3: CASSLERGNQPQHF
V: TRBV6-5; J: TRBJ1-1; CDR3: CASSYEAVNTEAFF
V: TRBV5-5; J: TRBJ1-2; CDR3: CASSLNILLGNYGYTF